This T cell receptor beta chain comes out of a study of T cells in Graves' hyperthyroidism and ophthalmopathy. Study outcomes and limitations: Blood also held most thyroid clonotypes expanded beyond 0.001.

Amplification of TCR beta CDR3 regions was performed using RNA transcripts as template. First-round RT-PCR with HTBI primers amplified the TCR CDR3 region. MiXCR, applied by TCRdb to the multiplex PCR reads, yields one record per CDR3 protein. The sample has approximately 480,000 distinct CDR3 sequences, less than 25% seen once; the top ten hold about a quarter. This clonotype was recorded many times. Antigen specificity is unknown. Germline CDR1 reads SGHVT; CDR2 reads SQSDAQ. V lost 7 bases, J lost 5 bases, and 15 bases lay in between. The CDR3 length is 13 residues. Sequencing used blood. The source is a man aged 18 to 30 with Graves' hyperthyroidism. V is TRBV7-4 and J is TRBJ2-7; D is unclear. Here the CDR3 reads CASTPSRFDEQYF. The CDR3 DNA reads TGTGCCAGCACCCCGAGCAGGTTCGACGAGCAGTACTTC.